Listed below are T cell receptor beta chains from one sample, sequenced in a study of cytomegalovirus exposure and HLA in healthy donors. Clones were read by immunoSEQ multiplex PCR, and TCRdb kept only the in-frame ones, dropping some. The sample has 80,000 to 100,000 clones. Source material: PBMCs. The source of these receptors is a woman aged 30 to 39 in good health and CMV-seronegative. The CDR3 runs from the conserved cysteine through the conserved F or W. The D gene is left open where the match is weak.

v_call,d_call,j_call,cdr3_aa,cdr3_nt
TRBV11-2,-,TRBJ1-2,CASSLGDSARTF,TGTGCCAGCAGCTTAGGGGACTCCGCTAGGACCTTC
TRBV19,-,TRBJ1-2,CASSIGGTAGYTF,TGTGCCAGTAGTATTGGGGGGACGGCCGGCTACACCTTC
TRBV27,TRBD1,TRBJ1-1,CASRGDRRGNTEAFF,TGTGCCAGCAGGGGGGACAGGCGGGGGAACACTGAAGCTTTCTTT
TRBV6-6,-,TRBJ1-1,CASIPGLNTEAFF,TGTGCCAGCATTCCGGGATTGAACACTGAAGCTTTCTTT
TRBV6-5,TRBD2,TRBJ2-1,CASSYSGTTRSNEQFF,TGTGCCAGCAGTTACTCCGGGACTACCAGGAGTAATGAGCAGTTCTTC
TRBV25-1,TRBD1,TRBJ1-2,CASTRTGGTGGYTF,TGTGCCAGCACTAGGACAGGGGGGACTGGCGGCTACACCTTC
TRBV2,TRBD2,TRBJ2-3,CASSYLGSGRPDTQYF,TGTGCCAGCAGTTACCTTGGGAGCGGGAGACCAGATACGCAGTATTTT
TRBV5-6,-,TRBJ2-6,CASSLKHSGANVLTF,TGTGCCAGCAGCTTGAAGCACTCTGGGGCCAACGTCCTGACTTTC
TRBV7-6,-,TRBJ2-5,CASSLSLQGMEETQYF,TGTGCCAGCAGCTTAAGCTTACAGGGAATGGAAGAGACCCAGTACTTC
TRBV2,TRBD1,TRBJ1-4,CAGTGLEEKLFF,TGTGCCGGGACAGGGTTGGAAGAAAAACTGTTTTTT
TRBV6-6,TRBD1,TRBJ1-2,CATHGTGANYGYTF,TGTGCCACGCACGGGACAGGGGCTAACTATGGCTACACCTTC
TRBV27,TRBD1,TRBJ2-5,CASSFYRGRKTETQYF,TGTGCCAGCAGTTTTTATAGGGGGCGTAAGACGGAGACCCAGTACTTC
TRBV7-9,-,TRBJ2-1,CASSLLGGPLHEQFF,TGTGCCAGCAGCTTGCTTGGAGGGCCTCTCCATGAGCAGTTCTTC
TRBV6-5,-,TRBJ2-2,CASSYAQANTGELFF,TGTGCCAGCAGTTACGCACAGGCTAACACCGGGGAGCTGTTTTTT
TRBV19,-,TRBJ1-1,CASSMGGGIMYTEAFF,TGTGCCAGTAGTATGGGGGGAGGAATTATGTACACTGAAGCTTTCTTT
TRBV27,-,TRBJ1-5,CASSLDTGSNQPQHF,TGTGCCAGCAGTTTAGATACAGGGAGCAATCAGCCCCAGCATTTT
TRBV6-1,TRBD1,TRBJ1-1,CASSDRAGTEAFF,TGTGCCAGCAGCGACAGGGCCGGCACTGAAGCTTTCTTT
TRBV18,-,TRBJ2-5,CASSPGEGETQYF,TGTGCCAGCTCACCCGGCGAGGGCGAGACCCAGTACTTC
TRBV7-9,TRBD1,TRBJ2-4,CASSLEPGQGMKNIQYF,TGTGCCAGCAGCTTAGAGCCGGGACAGGGGATGAAAAACATTCAGTACTTC
TRBV29-1,TRBD1,TRBJ2-5,CSVQPWTGAQETQYF,TGCAGCGTTCAACCCTGGACAGGGGCCCAAGAGACCCAGTACTTC
TRBV2,-,TRBJ2-1,CASSEEDWRSYNEQFF,TGTGCCAGCAGTGAAGAGGACTGGCGCTCCTACAATGAGCAGTTCTTC
TRBV6-5,-,TRBJ1-2,CASSRQDVYGYTF,TGTGCCAGCAGCCGACAGGACGTCTATGGCTACACCTTC
TRBV27,TRBD2,TRBJ2-1,CASSLLAGYNEQFF,TGTGCCAGCAGTTTACTAGCGGGATACAATGAGCAGTTCTTC
TRBV5-4,-,TRBJ2-5,CASRRDLYQETQYF,TGTGCCAGCAGAAGGGACTTGTACCAAGAGACCCAGTACTTC
TRBV7-9,TRBD2,TRBJ2-1,CASSPPLAGANEQFF,TGTGCCAGCAGCCCCCCGCTAGCGGGTGCCAATGAGCAGTTCTTC
TRBV10-2,TRBD1,TRBJ2-5,CASKRVGTGAGETQYF,TGCGCCAGCAAAAGGGTCGGGACAGGGGCAGGAGAGACCCAGTACTTC
TRBV6-1,-,TRBJ2-5,CASSQLGIGGQYF,TGTGCCAGCAGTCAGCTGGGTATCGGAGGCCAGTACTTC
TRBV27,-,TRBJ1-5,CASRISGLLGNQPQHF,TGTGCCAGCAGGATTTCAGGGTTACTGGGCAATCAGCCCCAGCATTTT
TRBV18,-,TRBJ2-7,CASSPPAVSSYEQYF,TGTGCCAGCTCACCACCGGCGGTCAGCTCCTACGAGCAGTACTTC
TRBV29-1,TRBD2,TRBJ2-3,CSVSGTSGFTDTQYF,TGCAGCGTTTCCGGGACTAGCGGATTTACAGATACGCAGTATTTT
TRBV2,TRBD2,TRBJ2-3,CASILWASGVSDTQYF,TGTGCCAGCATCCTATGGGCTAGCGGGGTTTCAGATACGCAGTATTTT
TRBV27,-,TRBJ2-3,CASSVERKGDTQYF,TGTGCCAGCAGCGTGGAGAGGAAAGGTGATACGCAGTATTTT
TRBV7-8,TRBD1,TRBJ2-1,CASSPRDRGLNEQFF,TGTGCCAGCAGCCCGCGGGACAGGGGGCTCAATGAGCAGTTCTTC
TRBV6-6,-,TRBJ1-1,CASSYLENTEAFF,TGTGCCAGCAGTTACTTAGAGAACACTGAAGCTTTCTTT
TRBV7-3,TRBD2,TRBJ2-3,CASSLTGGTEQYF,TGTGCCAGCAGCTTAACCGGGGGGACTGAGCAGTATTTT
TRBV6-6,-,TRBJ2-7,CASVGAAGNGYEQYF,TGTGCCAGCGTGGGTGCGGCAGGGAACGGCTACGAGCAGTACTTC
TRBV7-9,TRBD2,TRBJ2-7,CASSAAGKNYEQYF,TGTGCCAGCAGCGCAGCGGGAAAAAACTACGAGCAGTACTTC
TRBV27,-,TRBJ1-5,CASSFEGRSNQPQHF,TGTGCCAGCAGTTTCGAGGGAAGGAGCAATCAGCCCCAGCATTTT
TRBV4-1,-,TRBJ1-1,CASSNPYRNTEAFF,TGCGCCAGCAGCAACCCCTACAGGAACACTGAAGCTTTCTTT
TRBV6-1,-,TRBJ1-5,CASTPPRVIGLTPHF,TGTGCCAGCACCCCCCCTCGGGTAATAGGCCTAACCCCGCATTTT
TRBV5-1,TRBD1,TRBJ1-4,CASSLEGTGDEKLFF,TGCGCCAGCAGCTTGGAAGGGACAGGGGACGAAAAACTGTTTTTT
TRBV5-4,TRBD1,TRBJ1-2,CASSRTGGGYGYTF,TGTGCCAGCAGCAGGACAGGGGGCGGCTATGGCTACACCTTC
TRBV2,-,TRBJ2-3,CASSPQGLADTQYF,TGTGCCAGCAGTCCCCAGGGTCTTGCAGATACGCAGTATTTT